Below are 27 T cell receptor beta chains sequenced from a single sample in a study of shared clonotypes between healthy human individuals. Only in-frame clones appear in the TCRdb table, and some are missing; sequencing was by immunoSEQ multiplex PCR. The sample yields 1.5 million to 2.5 million clones, 85% to 95% seen once. CD45RO-negative, CCR7-selected cells formed the naive CD8 fraction, which excluded terminally differentiated effector memory CD45RA+ cells. The material sequenced was naive CD8+ T cells sorted from blood. The receptors stem from a man aged 18 to 29 in good health.

The chain combines TRBV6-5 with TRBJ2-3; TRBD1 matches at 9 bases. CDR1 MNHEY and CDR2 SVGAGI come from the germline V gene. This CDR3 has 15 amino acids. J lost 1 base, V lost 5 bases, and 4 bases had no gene match. CDR3 amino acids: CASSPRTGGTDTQYF. The CDR3 DNA is TGTGCCAGCAGTCCGAGGACAGGGGGCACAGATACGCAGTATTTT.

This clone was recorded once. The V gene is TRBV10-3, the J gene TRBJ2-3; TRBD2 agrees at 7 bases. This CDR3 comprises 13 residues. V gave up 2 bases and J gave up 5 bases; unmatched junction bases: 1. Per germline, CDR1 ENHRY and CDR2 SYGVKD. DNA for the CDR3: TGTGCCATCAGTGAGACTAGCGTAGATACGCAGTATTTT. Protein sequence: CAISETSVDTQYF.

A remark on this clone: This specimen includes other DNA sequences encoding the same CDR3. V gene TRBV6-6 combines with J gene TRBJ2-1; D is undetermined. Trimming removed 4 bases from V and 8 bases from J, with 3 bases in between. CDR1 MNHNY and CDR2 SVGAGI come from the germline V gene (reference sequence). The CDR3 sequence is 10 residues long. CDR3 sequence (DNA): TGTGCCAGCAGTTTGGATGAGCAGTTCTTC. Translation gives CASSLDEQFF.

The V call is TRBV19, the J call TRBJ2-7, with D possibly matching TRBD1 (5 bases). The V gene lost 8 bases and the J gene lost 1 base, with 12 bases spanning the gap. The CDR3 has 13 amino acids. Germline V lookup: CDR1 LNHDA, CDR2 SQIVND (reference sequence). The CDR3 DNA follows: TGTGCCAGTGGGGTTCAGGGATCCTACGAGCAGTACTTC. It codes for CASGVQGSYEQYF.

The V and J genes are TRBV6-5 and TRBJ1-6, with D tentatively TRBD1 (5 bases). The CDR3 is 14 amino acids. Germline CDR1 MNHEY, CDR2 SVGAGI. The ends were cut back, 3 bases at V and 10 bases at J, with 13 bases in the middle. As DNA, the CDR3 is TGTGCCAGCAGTTATCAGGGTCTGGGATCACCCCTCCACTTT. It is translated as CASSYQGLGSPLHF.

The V call is TRBV10-2, the J call TRBJ1-4; D gene uncertain. The CDR3 consists of 12 residues. Per the germline V gene, CDR1 is WSHSY and CDR2 is SAAADI. V lost 2 bases and J 8 bases, leaving 6 bases between the germline ends. The chain's CDR3 is CASSEIGEKLFF. The CDR3 region has the DNA TGCGCCAGCAGTGAGATTGGGGAAAAACTGTTTTTT.

The chain recombines TRBV27 with TRBJ2-3, with a weak D call TRBD1 (6 bases). This CDR3 is built from 15 residues. Germline CDR1 reads MNHEY; CDR2 reads SMNVEV (reference sequence). Trimming stripped 0 bases from V and 2 bases from J, with 9 bases between. The CDR3 region has the DNA TGTGCCAGCAGTTTATCGGGACACCCCACAGATACGCAGTATTTT. It is translated as CASSLSGHPTDTQYF.

The CDR3 bases are TGTGCCAGCAGGACAGGTGGGGTTGGCTATGGCTACACCTTC. Protein: CASRTGGVGYGYTF. This chain joins TRBV27 and TRBJ1-2; TRBD1 is a possible D gene (6 bases). Germline V gene lookup returns CDR1 MNHEY and CDR2 SMNVEV (reference sequence). CDR3 length equals 14 residues. The V end lost 6 bases, the J end lost 4 bases, and 15 bases lay between the germline ends.

V usage is TRBV5-6 and J usage is TRBJ2-4; no clear D. The CDR3 contains 16 residues. Germline assignment: CDR1 SGHDT and CDR2 YYEEEE. The V gene lost 0 bases and the J gene lost 7 bases, with 17 bases spanning the gap. CDR3 loop: CASSLEVGSLGNIQYF. The CDR3 nucleotides are TGTGCCAGCAGCTTGGAGGTGGGCAGCCTAGGGAACATTCAGTACTTC.

The chain links TRBV21-1 to TRBJ1-2; the D call TRBD1 from the table was never checked on the DNA. TRBV21-1 is noted as a pseudogene. The CDR3 contains 17 residues. The CDR3: CASSKDTRTGRNYGYTF. CDR3 DNA sequence: TGTGCCAGCAGCAAGGATACTCGGACAGGGCGTAACTATGGCTACACCTTC.

A few counts support this clone. The junction and the germline gene differ at one end; a read error may be behind it. The chain links TRBV2 to TRBJ1-6; 7 bases align to TRBD1. This CDR3 contains 15 residues. In germline, CDR1 is SNHLY, CDR2 FYNNEI. The CDR3 coding sequence is TGTGCCAGCGGTGACAGGGCAAGTTATAATTCACCCCTCCACTTT. Translating it yields CASGDRASYNSPLHF.

This chain joins TRBV5-4 and TRBJ2-1; 11 bases are shared with TRBD2. CDR1 is SGHNT and CDR2 is YYREEE in the germline V gene (reference sequence). The trim removed 5 bases at V and 6 bases at J, leaving 10 bases unmatched. The CDR3 is 16 amino acids. The DNA of the CDR3 is TGTGCCAGCAGATACTCGGGACTAGCGGAGCTCAATGAGCAGTTCTTC. This sequence encodes CASRYSGLAELNEQFF.

The gene calls are TRBV7-9 and TRBJ1-1, with D possibly matching TRBD1 (6 bases). V was shortened by 0 bases and J by 8 bases, with 19 bases between the two germline ends. The CDR3 contains 16 residues. The germline V gene encodes CDR1 SEHNR and CDR2 FQNEAQ (reference sequence). For the CDR3, the DNA is TGTGCCAGCAGCTTAGCGATGGGGGCTAGGGCCGCCGAAGCTTTCTTT. The encoded protein is CASSLAMGARAAEAFF.

The chain uses TRBV15 and TRBJ2-2; D is ambiguous. Germline V gene lookup returns CDR1 LNHNV and CDR2 YYDKDF (reference sequence). V was pared by 0 bases and J by 1 base, with 9 bases between. This CDR3 is 16 amino acids long. For the CDR3, the DNA is TGTGCCACCAGCAGAGACAAAGCGCTGAACACCGGGGAGCTGTTTTTT. As protein: CATSRDKALNTGELFF.

As regards this clone: This same CDR3 is encoded by further DNA sequences in the sample. V is TRBV5-1 and J is TRBJ2-6; D ambiguous. The germline CDR1 and CDR2 sequences are SGHRS and YFSETQ. The V and J ends lost 0 bases and 0 bases respectively, with 1 base between them. The CDR3 has 14 residues. CDR3: CASSLASGANVLTF. CDR3 in DNA: TGCGCCAGCAGCTTGGCCTCTGGGGCCAACGTCCTGACTTTC.

The rearrangement uses TRBV5-8 and TRBJ2-7; a weak D match, TRBD2 (6 bases). CDR3 length equals 14 residues. Trimming removed 4 bases from V and 7 bases from J, with 18 bases in between. Germline V gene data show CDR1 as SGHTS and CDR2 as YDEGEE. The CDR3 region is CASSPGPPGREQYF. The CDR3 DNA reads as TGTGCCAGCAGCCCGGGACCTCCGGGGAGGGAGCAGTACTTC.

The chain uses TRBV6-1 and TRBJ2-2, with TRBD1 matching over 8 bases. This CDR3 has 18 amino acids. Unmatched junction bases numbered 11, after V lost 4 bases and J lost 1 base. Germline V CDR1 and CDR2: MNHNS, SASEGT. CDR3 sequence: CASSGLGQGPWNTGELFF. DNA of the CDR3: TGTGCCAGCAGTGGACTCGGACAGGGCCCCTGGAACACCGGGGAGCTGTTTTTT.

The chain joins TRBV5-8 to TRBJ2-7, with D maybe TRBD2 (6 bases). Deletions cut 3 bases from V and 5 bases from J, with 9 bases between. The CDR3 length is 12 residues. Germline CDR1 and CDR2: SGHTS and YDEGEE. The CDR3 sequence: CASSWGDHEQYF. The CDR3 DNA is TGTGCCAGCAGCTGGGGGGACCACGAGCAGTACTTC.

Comment on this clone: The sample has other DNA sequences that encode this CDR3 too. The chain links TRBV7-9 to TRBJ2-7; no definite D call. CDR1 and CDR2 from the germline V gene are SEHNR and FQNEAQ (reference sequence). V was cut by 3 bases and J by 2 bases, with 5 bases left in between. The CDR3 sequence is 12 residues long. The CDR3 nucleotides are TGTGCCAGCAGCTTGGTTACCTACGAGCAGTACTTC. Protein: CASSLVTYEQYF.

This sequence joins TRBV15 and TRBJ2-7; D is perhaps TRBD1 (5 bases). V was pared by 8 bases and J by 4 bases, with 15 bases between. CDR3 length: 13 residues. In germline, CDR1 is LNHNV, CDR2 YYDKDF (reference sequence). In DNA, the CDR3 is TGTGCCACCCAACTAACCACAGGTTACGAGCAGTACTTC. Translating it yields CATQLTTGYEQYF.

The chain couples TRBV7-3 to TRBJ1-5; TRBD1 agrees at 7 bases. The CDR3 is 17 amino acids. The J segment lost 2 bases and the V segment lost 6 bases, leaving 13 bases of the junction unmatched. CDR1 and CDR2 from the germline V gene are SGHTA and FQGTGA. The CDR3 DNA is TGTGCCAGCAGGGCCGGTGGGACAGTGTCGGGCAATCAGCCCCAGCATTTT. It translates to CASRAGGTVSGNQPQHF.

The J gene is TRBJ1-1, the V gene TRBV19, with D possibly TRBD1 on 6 matching bases. CDR3 length equals 12 residues. V was clipped by 7 bases and J by 6 bases, with 12 bases between them. CDR1 and CDR2 from the germline V gene are LNHDA and SQIVND (reference sequence). The CDR3 spells CASKTGSAEAFF. In DNA, the CDR3 is TGTGCCAGTAAAACAGGGAGCGCTGAAGCTTTCTTT.

This clone has just one count. The gene calls are TRBV7-6 and TRBJ2-7; 10 nucleotides agree with TRBD2. Trimming took 1 base from V and 5 from J; bases not matched to a gene: 5. Germline-derived CDR1 and CDR2 are SGHVS and FNYEAQ. The CDR3 length is 15 residues. The DNA of the CDR3 is TGTGCCAGCAGCTTAGTTAGCGGGGGGCGGGACGAGCAGTACTTC. Residues: CASSLVSGGRDEQYF.

The J gene is TRBJ2-2, the V gene TRBV27; weak D call: TRBD1 (6 bases). The V gene lost 2 bases and the J gene lost 17 bases, with 18 bases spanning the gap. This CDR3 contains 13 residues. CDR1 is MNHEY, CDR2 SMNVEV, per germline (reference sequence). CDR3 nucleotide sequence: TGTGCCAGCAGTTTAACCCGGACAGACGTTCTCTTTTTT. Translation gives CASSLTRTDVLFF.

The rearrangement links TRBV6-1 to TRBJ1-5, with D unresolved. V was cut by 0 bases and J by 2 bases, with 14 bases left in between. This CDR3 has 17 amino acids. The germline gives CDR1 MNHNS, CDR2 SASEGT. The CDR3 here is CASSEALGGMGNQPQHF. The CDR3 region has the DNA TGTGCCAGCAGTGAAGCCCTCGGAGGGATGGGCAATCAGCCCCAGCATTTT.

This chain joins TRBV2 and TRBJ1-4; D gene unclear. The length of the CDR3 is 14 residues. Germline-derived CDR1 and CDR2 are SNHLY and FYNNEI. Deletions cut 6 bases from V and 12 bases from J, with 20 bases between. The CDR3 region is CASRNVGLAPELFF. The CDR3 DNA is TGTGCCAGCAGGAATGTGGGTTTAGCGCCGGAACTGTTTTTT.

Note on this clone: Other DNA sequences in this specimen translate into the identical CDR3. The J gene is TRBJ2-1, the V gene TRBV13; D gene unclear. CDR1 is PRHDT and CDR2 is FYEKMQ in the germline V gene (reference sequence). This CDR3 comprises 14 residues. V shed 0 bases and J shed 4 bases, with 7 bases lying between them. The CDR3 loop is CASSLGGDYNEQFF. The DNA for the CDR3 is TGTGCCAGCAGCTTAGGCGGTGATTACAATGAGCAGTTCTTC.